This TCR beta chain was sequenced in a study of cytomegalovirus exposure and HLA in healthy donors. The study's findings and limits: More clonal expansion characterized HLA-associated TCR beta chains than equally common others in a later analysis.

V was shortened by 5 bases and J by 0 bases, with 5 bases between the two germline ends. The CDR3 loop spans 13 amino acids. Germline lookup yields CDR1 SEHNR and CDR2 FQNEAQ (reference sequence). The study ran its PCR with 60 Vbeta and 13 Jbeta primers. The assay was immunoSEQ multiplex PCR, and TCRdb's table has in-frame clones only and misses some. The sample includes some 170,000 clones, 70% to 80% seen only once; the top ten take 9.7%. As for this clone: Antigen: not known.

This clonotype originated in a man aged 18 to 30 in good health and CMV-seropositive. Sequencing input: PBMCs. The chain is built from TRBV7-9 and TRBJ1-5; no clear D gene. This chain's CDR3 is CASSADSNQPQHF. CDR3 bases: TGTGCCAGCAGCGCAGATAGCAATCAGCCCCAGCATTTT.